The next 7 T cell receptor beta chains were all read from a single sample in a study of blood T cell repertoires in COVID-19. The assay was immunoSEQ multiplex PCR, and TCRdb's table has in-frame clones only and misses some. The top ten hold 10% of the sample, which has around 430,000 clones, around 87% seen once. Specimen: PBMCs or T cells enriched from blood (not recorded which). The receptors shown here come from a woman in her 50s who had recovered from COVID-19.

V and J are TRBV6-5 and TRBJ2-1; D unresolved. Per the germline V gene, CDR1 is MNHEY and CDR2 is SVGAGI. Trimming took 8 bases from V and 3 from J, leaving 8 bases between them. The CDR3 totals 12 residues. The CDR3 nucleotides are TGTGCCAGCGATACTGGCTACAATGAGCAGTTCTTC. This translates into CASDTGYNEQFF.

The rearrangement joins TRBV19 to TRBJ1-3; D gene ambiguous. Trimming cost V 4 bases and J 4 bases, with 5 bases left between them. This CDR3 region has 12 residues. Germline values: CDR1 LNHDA, CDR2 SQIVND (reference sequence). The CDR3 DNA sequence: TGTGCCAGTAGTAGAGCGGGAAACACCATATATTTT. This encodes CASSRAGNTIYF. Supplemented by reference TRBV19 and TRBJ1-3, the full variable domain reads DGGITQSPKYLFRKEGQNVTLSCEQNLNHDAMYWYRQDPGQGLRLIYYSQIVNDFQKGDIAEGYSVSREKKESFPLTVTSAQKNPTAFYLCASSRAGNTIYFGEGSWLTVV.

This sequence joins TRBV15 and TRBJ1-5; 7 bases line up with TRBD1. The germline V gene has CDR1 LNHNV and CDR2 YYDKDF (reference sequence). V gave up 0 bases and J gave up 3 bases; unmatched junction bases: 2. This CDR3 has 15 residues. Written as DNA, the CDR3 is TGTGCCACCAGCAGAGAAGGGACAGCCAATCAGCCCCAGCATTTT. This sequence encodes CATSREGTANQPQHF.

The V gene is TRBV19, the J gene TRBJ1-4, with TRBD1 identical over 7 bases. The CDR3 loop spans 12 amino acids. V lost 6 bases to trimming and J lost 12 bases; unmatched junction nucleotides: 7. In germline, CDR1 is LNHDA, CDR2 SQIVND (reference sequence). The CDR3 coding sequence is TGTGCCAGTAGGGACAGGATGGGAGAACTGTTTTTT. This codes for CASRDRMGELFF. Filled out from reference TRBV19 and TRBJ1-4, the complete variable domain reads DGGITQSPKYLFRKEGQNVTLSCEQNLNHDAMYWYRQDPGQGLRLIYYSQIVNDFQKGDIAEGYSVSREKKESFPLTVTSAQKNPTAFYLCASRDRMGELFFGSGTQLSVL.

This chain links TRBV2 with TRBJ2-3; 7 nucleotides match TRBD1. Germline V gene lookup returns CDR1 SNHLY and CDR2 FYNNEI. Trimming removed 10 bases from V and 2 bases from J; junction bases left unmatched: 9. The CDR3 runs 14 residues. CDR3 in amino acids: CANDRDSSTDTQYF. As DNA, the CDR3 is TGTGCCAACGACCGGGACAGTTCCACAGATACGCAGTATTTT.

This sequence joins TRBV5-6 and TRBJ1-2, with TRBD1 matching 7 bases. Trimming took 4 bases from V and 8 from J; bases not matched to a gene: 8. Germline CDR1 and CDR2: SGHDT and YYEEEE. This CDR3 has 13 amino acids. CDR3 in DNA: TGTGCCAGCAGCAACGACAGGGTGGGCGGCTACACCTTC. It is translated as CASSNDRVGGYTF. The full variable domain, completed using reference TRBV5-6 and TRBJ1-2, is DAGVTQSPTHLIKTRGQQVTLRCSPKSGHDTVSWYQQALGQGPQFIFQYYEEEERQRGNFPDRFSGHQFPNYSSELNVNALLLGDSALYLCASSNDRVGGYTFGSGTRLTVV.

This chain joins TRBV28 and TRBJ1-1, with a tentative D call TRBD1 (6 bases). Looked up from germline, CDR1 is MDHEN and CDR2 is SYDVKM. The V gene lost 5 bases and the J gene lost 3 bases, with 19 bases spanning the gap. The CDR3 is 16 amino acids. In DNA, the CDR3 is TGTGCCAGCAGTGGCCGGGACATCCAAGAGGACACTGAAGCTTTCTTT. Protein sequence: CASSGRDIQEDTEAFF.